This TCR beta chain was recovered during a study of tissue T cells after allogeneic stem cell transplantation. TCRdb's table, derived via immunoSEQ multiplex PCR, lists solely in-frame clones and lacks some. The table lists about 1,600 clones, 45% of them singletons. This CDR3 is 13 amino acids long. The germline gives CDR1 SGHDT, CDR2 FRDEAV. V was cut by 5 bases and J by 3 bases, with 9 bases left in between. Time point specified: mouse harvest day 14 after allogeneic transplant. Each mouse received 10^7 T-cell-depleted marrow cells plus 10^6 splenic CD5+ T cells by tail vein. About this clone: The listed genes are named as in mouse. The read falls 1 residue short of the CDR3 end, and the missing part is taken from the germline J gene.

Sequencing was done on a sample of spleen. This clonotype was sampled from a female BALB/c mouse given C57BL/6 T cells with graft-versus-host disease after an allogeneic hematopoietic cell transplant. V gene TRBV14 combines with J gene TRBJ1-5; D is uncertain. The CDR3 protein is CASSSTVNQAPLF. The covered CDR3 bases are TGTGCCAGCAGCTCAACAGTCAACCAGGCTCCGCTT.